This TCR beta chain was identified during a study of blood T cell repertoires in COVID-19. The overall study: COVID-19 samples collected from the United States, Italy and Spain covered acute and convalescent phases. PBMCs, B-cell-depleted T cells, or T cells were the source of the cDNA or gDNA that made up the material.

Germline loops: CDR1 LGHDT, CDR2 YNNKEL (reference sequence). The V segment lost 0 bases and the J segment 5 bases; nucleotides outside the gene matches: 4. This CDR3 region has 17 residues. Profiling relied on immunoSEQ multiplex PCR, and the TCRdb table lists in-frame clones only, not all of them. Counted here are 150,000 or so clones, 76% occurring once; the ten biggest clones make up 4.5%. The V and J genes are TRBV3-1 (or the pseudogene TRBV3-2) and TRBJ2-1; 13 bases are a match to TRBD2. Sequences were obtained from peripheral blood. This clonotype was sampled from a woman aged 80 or older with active or convalescent COVID-19. CDR3 in DNA: TGTGCCAGCAGCCAAGATCGGGGACTAGCGGGGCACAATGAGCAGTTCTTC. This sequence encodes CASSQDRGLAGHNEQFF.